The text below deals with one TCR beta chain. These data are taken from a study of blood T cell repertoires in COVID-19. Study-wide background: Spain, Italy and the United States supplied samples that represented acute and convalescent COVID-19. PBMCs, B-cell-depleted T cells, or T cells provided the cDNA or gDNA that made up the material.

Per the original data handling: Using reference gene primer amplification, nucleated cell counts were estimated. The protocol was immunoSEQ multiplex PCR, while the TCRdb copy is restricted to in-frame clones and leaves out a portion. Clone size and V and J calls were adopted from that table, with D and trimming inferred from the DNA. The repertoire holds more than 95,000 clones, with 80% to 90% as singletons. V was clipped by 4 bases and J by 4 bases, with 6 bases between them. The CDR3 runs to 12 residues. The germline gives CDR1 SEHNR, CDR2 FQNEAQ (reference sequence). The sequenced sample consisted of peripheral blood. The origin of this receptor is a woman in her sixties or seventies with acute or convalescent COVID-19. The chain recombines TRBV7-9 with TRBJ2-3; no clear D. The CDR3 spells CASSYGADTQYF. CDR3 DNA sequence: TGTGCCAGCAGCTATGGAGCAGATACGCAGTATTTT. The full variable domain, in which reference TRBV7-9 and TRBJ2-3 provide the parts outside the CDR3, is DTGVSQNPRHKITKRGQNVTFRCDPISEHNRLYWYRQTLGQGPEFLTYFQNEAQLEKSRLLSDRFSAERPKGSFSTLEIQRTEQGDSAMYLCASSYGADTQYFGPGTRLTVL.